This entry describes one TCR beta chain. As yet, its antigen is unknown. MiXCR was run by TCRdb on the 5' RACE reads, yielding one entry per CDR3 protein. The data hold about 200,000 distinct CDR3 sequences, with roughly a tenth observed a single time. The sample belongs to a study of identical twins. Study-level points and caveats: Twin-shared out-of-frame alpha sequences were enriched for low generation probability.

The germline V gene has CDR1 SGHDN and CDR2 FVKESK. This CDR3 contains 16 residues. The V end lost 4 bases, the J end lost 4 bases, and 19 bases lay between the germline ends. The chain carries TRBV14 and TRBJ2-5; perhaps TRBD1 as D (6 bases). The TCR was taken from a young woman in good health. The sample comprised memory (CD45RO+) T cells sorted from blood. The DNA of the CDR3 is TGTGCCAGCAGCCGCCGGTCTGGGGGCTCGCGAGAGACCCAGTACTTC. Its protein is CASSRRSGGSRETQYF.